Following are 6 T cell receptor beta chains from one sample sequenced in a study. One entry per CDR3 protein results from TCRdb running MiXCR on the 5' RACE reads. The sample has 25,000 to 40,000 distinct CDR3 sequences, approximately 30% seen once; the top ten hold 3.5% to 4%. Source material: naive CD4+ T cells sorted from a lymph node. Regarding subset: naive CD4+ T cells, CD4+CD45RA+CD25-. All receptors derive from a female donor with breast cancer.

CDR3 protein: CASSLLVTLDNEQFF. Here the CDR3 DNA reads TGCGCCAGCAGCTTACTAGTTACGCTTGACAATGAGCAGTTCTTC. J is TRBJ2-1 and V is TRBV5-1; D is possibly TRBD2 (5 bases). CDR3 length: 15 residues. Germline V gene data show CDR1 as SGHRS and CDR2 as YFSETQ. V lost 2 bases and J lost 5, with 14 bases in between.

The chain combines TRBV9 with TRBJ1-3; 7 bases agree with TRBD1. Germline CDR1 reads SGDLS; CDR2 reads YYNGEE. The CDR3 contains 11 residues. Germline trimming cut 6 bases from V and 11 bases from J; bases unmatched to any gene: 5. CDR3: CASNAGQAIYF. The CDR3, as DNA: TGTGCCAGCAACGCAGGACAGGCCATATATTTT.

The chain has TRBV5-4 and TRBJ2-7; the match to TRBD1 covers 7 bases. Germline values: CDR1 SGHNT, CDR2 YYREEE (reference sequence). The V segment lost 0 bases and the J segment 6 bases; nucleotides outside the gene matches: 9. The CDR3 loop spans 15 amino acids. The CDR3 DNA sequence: TGTGCCAGCAGCTTGGCCTTGGGACAGAACTCCGAGCAGTACTTC. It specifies CASSLALGQNSEQYF.

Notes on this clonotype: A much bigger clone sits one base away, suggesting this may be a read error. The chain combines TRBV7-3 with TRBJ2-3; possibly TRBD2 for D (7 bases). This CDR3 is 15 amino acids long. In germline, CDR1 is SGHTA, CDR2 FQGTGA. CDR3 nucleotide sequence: TGTGCCAGCAGCTTAGCGGGGGCCAGCACAGTTACGCAGTATTTT. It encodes CASSLAGASTVTQYF.

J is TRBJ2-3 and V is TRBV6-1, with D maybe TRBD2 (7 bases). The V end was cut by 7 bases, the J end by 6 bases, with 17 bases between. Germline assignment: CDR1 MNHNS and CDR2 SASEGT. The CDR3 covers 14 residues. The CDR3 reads CASKGDYSLDTQYF. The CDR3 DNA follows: TGTGCCAGCAAGGGGGACTATTCCCTGGATACGCAGTATTTT.

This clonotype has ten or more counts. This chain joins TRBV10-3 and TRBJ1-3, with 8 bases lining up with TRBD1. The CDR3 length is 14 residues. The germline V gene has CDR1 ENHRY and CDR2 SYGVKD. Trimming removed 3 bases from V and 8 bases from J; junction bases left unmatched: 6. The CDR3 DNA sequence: TGTGCCATCAGTGACCCGACAGGGGTAGACACCATATATTTT. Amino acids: CAISDPTGVDTIYF.